Described below is a single TCR beta chain sequence and its context. The entry originates in a study of blood T cell repertoires in COVID-19. Study-wide background: Specimens from acute and convalescent COVID-19 originated in the United States, Italy and Spain. The analysed material was cDNA or gDNA that came from T cells, B-cell-depleted T cells, or PBMCs.

Authors' data handling: The assay estimated nucleated cells by amplifying reference gene primers. Clones were read by immunoSEQ multiplex PCR, and TCRdb kept only the in-frame ones, dropping some. For V, J and clone size, that table is used; D and trimming come from the DNA. The data show 170,000 or so clones, approximately 86% seen once. Trimming pared 1 base from V and 10 bases from J, leaving 11 bases between. The CDR3 has 14 residues. From germline, CDR1 is SEHNR and CDR2 FQNEAQ (reference sequence). This receptor was identified in a man in his forties or fifties with active or convalescent COVID-19. The chain recombines TRBV7-9 with TRBJ1-6, with a possible D match to TRBD1 (5 bases). Sequencing was performed on peripheral blood. The CDR3 sequence is CASSLETGGSPLHF. The CDR3 DNA follows: TGTGCCAGCAGCTTAGAGACCGGGGGATCACCCCTCCACTTT. Full variable domain (missing parts from reference TRBV7-9 and TRBJ1-6): DTGVSQNPRHKITKRGQNVTFRCDPISEHNRLYWYRQTLGQGPEFLTYFQNEAQLEKSRLLSDRFSAERPKGSFSTLEIQRTEQGDSAMYLCASSLETGGSPLHFGNGTRLTVT.